This entry lists 16 T cell receptor beta chains sequenced from one sample in a study of blood T cell repertoires in COVID-19. This table comes from immunoSEQ multiplex PCR, and its TCRdb copy is limited to in-frame clones, with some not included. The sample has a few hundred thousand clones; 89% are singletons. Sequencing was done on a sample of peripheral blood. The receptors stem from a woman under 40 with COVID-19, enrolled during active disease.

A single count supports this clone. The chain combines TRBV10-3 with TRBJ2-1, with TRBD2 matching 7 bases. Losses at the gene ends were 7 bases for V and 3 bases for J; bases not matched to a gene: 6. CDR1 and CDR2 from the germline V gene are ENHRY and SYGVKD. The CDR3 totals 14 residues. This CDR3 is CAITPSGFYNEQFF. The CDR3, as DNA: TGTGCCATCACCCCTAGCGGATTCTACAATGAGCAGTTCTTC.

The chain carries TRBV5-4 and TRBJ1-4, with 10 bases that match TRBD1. The germline V gene has CDR1 SGHNT and CDR2 YYREEE (reference sequence). V lost 3 bases to trimming and J lost 0 bases; unmatched junction nucleotides: 8. The CDR3 totals 18 residues. The CDR3 bases are TGTGCCAGCAGCTGGGGGACAGGGGATTATGCAACTAATGAAAAACTGTTTTTT. Translated: CASSWGTGDYATNEKLFF.

CDR3 sequence reads: CASSQAVLRAGGNSPLHF. In DNA, the CDR3 is TGCGCCAGCAGCCAAGCGGTCCTTCGGGCAGGGGGTAATTCACCCCTCCACTTT. The V and J genes are TRBV4-1 and TRBJ1-6; TRBD1 aligns across 7 bases. Germline CDR1 and CDR2: MGHRA and YSYEKL. With V trimmed by 1 base and J by 6 bases, 12 bases remained unmatched. The CDR3 has 18 amino acids.

The rearrangement joins TRBV27 to TRBJ1-6; D is perhaps TRBD1 (5 bases). The CDR3 consists of 14 residues. Germline V gene data show CDR1 as MNHEY and CDR2 as SMNVEV (reference sequence). Trimming left V 8 bases short and J 9 bases short, with 17 bases between. As DNA, the CDR3 is TGTGCCAGCGCGTTCGGCAGGGCGCGTTCACCCCTCCACTTT. Protein product: CASAFGRARSPLHF.

The V and J genes are TRBV7-2 and TRBJ2-6, with D possibly matching TRBD1 (5 bases). The CDR3 has 15 amino acids. Per the germline V gene, CDR1 is SGHTA and CDR2 is FQGNSA. Trimming removed 5 bases from V and 2 bases from J, with 10 bases in between. CDR3: CASSMQGPGANVLTF. The CDR3 coding sequence is TGTGCCAGCAGCATGCAGGGCCCTGGGGCCAACGTCCTGACTTTC. Full variable domain (missing parts from reference TRBV7-2 and TRBJ2-6): GAGVSQSPSNKVTEKGKDVELRCDPISGHTALYWYRQSLGQGLEFLIYFQGNSAPDKSGLPSDRFSAERTGGSVSTLTIQRTQQEDSAVYLCASSMQGPGANVLTFGAGSRLTVL.

V gene TRBV6-5 combines with J gene TRBJ2-1, with 9 nucleotides matching TRBD2. CDR1 MNHEY and CDR2 SVGAGI come from the germline V gene. V lost 5 bases to trimming and J lost 4 bases; unmatched junction nucleotides: 6. The length of the CDR3 is 15 residues. This chain's CDR3 is CASSMTSGDYNEQFF. The CDR3 DNA is TGTGCCAGCAGTATGACTAGCGGCGATTACAATGAGCAGTTCTTC.

The rearrangement uses TRBV7-2 and TRBJ2-1, with unresolved D. Germline V lookup: CDR1 SGHTA, CDR2 FQGNSA. This CDR3 has 13 amino acids. V lost 8 bases to trimming and J lost 6 bases, with 14 bases between them. CDR3 DNA: TGTGCCAGCCGCCTCGGTGGGCGCAATGAGCAGTTCTTC. Translating it yields CASRLGGRNEQFF. The complete variable domain, with remaining parts taken from reference TRBV7-2 and TRBJ2-1, reads GAGVSQSPSNKVTEKGKDVELRCDPISGHTALYWYRQSLGQGLEFLIYFQGNSAPDKSGLPSDRFSAERTGGSVSTLTIQRTQQEDSAVYLCASRLGGRNEQFFGPGTRLTVL.

The rearrangement links TRBV11-2 to TRBJ2-7, with D maybe TRBD1 (5 bases). Germline assignment: CDR1 SGHAT and CDR2 FQNNGV. The CDR3 has 15 residues. The V and J ends lost 4 bases and 1 base respectively, with 14 bases between them. The CDR3 sequence is CASSSKPQVSYEQYF. In DNA, the CDR3 is TGTGCCAGCAGCTCCAAGCCACAGGTTTCCTACGAGCAGTACTTC.

The rearrangement joins TRBV5-4 to TRBJ2-2; 10 bases are shared with TRBD2. Unmatched junction bases numbered 10, after V lost 2 bases and J lost 0 bases. The CDR3 sequence is 19 residues long. Germline assignment: CDR1 SGHNT and CDR2 YYREEE (reference sequence). The CDR3 loop reads CASSFSSGGAITNTGELFF. CDR3 nucleotides: TGTGCCAGCAGCTTTTCGAGCGGGGGGGCAATAACGAACACCGGGGAGCTGTTTTTT.

The chain employs TRBV4-2 and TRBJ1-3; D is perhaps TRBD1 (5 bases). In germline, CDR1 is LGHNA, CDR2 YNFKEQ. The CDR3 length is 14 residues. Trimming pared 3 bases from V and 1 base from J, leaving 7 bases between. This chain's CDR3 is CASSHQGSGNTIYF. The CDR3 coding sequence is TGTGCCAGCAGCCACCAGGGTTCTGGAAACACCATATATTTT.

V gene TRBV5-6 combines with J gene TRBJ1-1; 9 positions agree with TRBD1. The CDR3 totals 15 residues. Unmatched junction bases numbered 4, after V lost 4 bases and J lost 0 bases. Germline CDR1 and CDR2: SGHDT and YYEEEE. CDR3 protein: CASSRGTGMNTEAFF. The CDR3 region has the DNA TGTGCCAGCAGCAGAGGGACAGGGATGAACACTGAAGCTTTCTTT. Based on the CDR3 plus reference TRBV5-6 and TRBJ1-1, the full variable domain is DAGVTQSPTHLIKTRGQQVTLRCSPKSGHDTVSWYQQALGQGPQFIFQYYEEEERQRGNFPDRFSGHQFPNYSSELNVNALLLGDSALYLCASSRGTGMNTEAFFGQGTRLTVV.

The chain combines TRBV7-2 with TRBJ1-2, with D possibly matching TRBD1 (6 bases). Germline V lookup: CDR1 SGHTA, CDR2 FQGNSA. With 1 base removed from V and 4 bases from J, the gap between germline ends came to 13 bases. This CDR3 spans 15 amino acids. Written as DNA, the CDR3 is TGTGCCAGCAGCTTAGTAAGAGGGGGTTTCTATGGCTACACCTTC. Protein: CASSLVRGGFYGYTF.

The chain employs TRBV18 and TRBJ1-6; 8 nucleotides agree with TRBD1. The length of the CDR3 is 15 residues. Germline-derived CDR1 and CDR2 are KGHSH and LQKENI. J was trimmed by 8 bases and V by 1 base; bases with no gene match: 4. The DNA for the CDR3 is TGTGCCAGCTCACCACGAGGACAGGGTGATTCACCCCTCCACTTT. Its translation: CASSPRGQGDSPLHF.

In DNA, the CDR3 is TGTGCCAGCAGCCTGGGACAGGGGGCTATGCAAAGACTAGAGACCCAGTACTTC. The encoded protein is CASSLGQGAMQRLETQYF. The V call is TRBV3-1 (or the pseudogene TRBV3-2), the J call TRBJ2-5, with 12 bases aligning to TRBD1. With V trimmed by 4 bases and J by 4 bases, 13 bases remained unmatched. Per germline, CDR1 LGHDT and CDR2 YNNKEL (reference sequence). CDR3 size: 18 residues.

In DNA form, the CDR3 reads TGTGCCAGCAGTTTGTACAGGGGGCTCGAGCAGTACTTC. Translation gives CASSLYRGLEQYF. This chain links TRBV28 with TRBJ2-7; 9 positions agree with TRBD1. This CDR3 region has 13 residues. V trimming: 3 bases; J trimming: 6 bases; junction bases outside the gene matches: 3. Germline lookup yields CDR1 MDHEN and CDR2 SYDVKM.

Concerning this clone: Other DNA variants within this sample encode the same CDR3. The chain recombines TRBV20-1 with TRBJ2-5; 7 bases are shared with TRBD2. The CDR3 has 14 residues. The V gene's germline CDR1 is DFQATT and CDR2 SNEGSKA (reference sequence). Trimming took 3 bases from V and 5 from J; bases not matched to a gene: 9. This chain's CDR3 is CSASLAGVQETQYF. CDR3 nucleotides: TGCAGTGCTAGTCTCGCGGGGGTTCAGGAGACCCAGTACTTC.